This section outlines one T cell receptor (beta chain) sequence together with its context. Antigen specificity is unknown. Different DNA sequences within this sample yield the same CDR3. The data derive from a study of cytotoxic CD8 clonotypes in ibrutinib-treated CLL. The study, taken as a whole, reports: An increase in clonality occurred at ibrutinib response, followed by a return toward baseline at progression. Public clonotypes occurred uncommonly; on treatment, they contracted or remained stable. For progressing versus sustained-remission patients, sampling times were not the same.

TCR beta libraries used about 2 micrograms of DNA from cryopreserved PBMCs. The assay was immunoSEQ multiplex PCR, and TCRdb's table has in-frame clones only and misses some. The repertoire holds fewer than 55,000 clones, more than 55% seen once, with approximately 27% in the top ten. Sample: PBMCs, taken after 24 months of ibrutinib treatment. The source of this sequence is a human donor with chronic lymphocytic leukemia.

The CDR3 sequence is CASSLVADSYEQYF. DNA of the CDR3: TGCGCCAGCAGCTTGGTGGCAGACTCCTACGAGCAGTACTTC. This chain links TRBV5-1 with TRBJ2-7; no definite D call. The CDR3 is made up of 14 amino acids. The V end was cut by 0 bases, the J end by 0 bases, with 7 bases between. Germline V gives CDR1 SGHRS, CDR2 YFSETQ.